The present entry profiles one TCR beta chain with its context. Researchers ran the PCR with 60 Vbeta and 13 Jbeta primers. Here immunoSEQ multiplex PCR was the method, and the copy in TCRdb shows in-frame clones only, minus some. Counted here are hundreds of thousands of clones, about 78% occurring once; the ten biggest clones make up less than 4.5%. The CDR3 is 15 amino acids. V dropped 5 bases and J dropped 2 bases, with 16 bases sitting between them. Germline V gene data show CDR1 as SGHKS and CDR2 as YYEKEE (reference sequence). The data are from a study of cytomegalovirus exposure and HLA in healthy donors.

Sequenced material: PBMCs. This TCR was sampled from a male donor in good health and CMV-seronegative. The chain is built from TRBV5-5 and TRBJ1-2, with a tentative D call TRBD1 (6 bases). CDR3 sequence: CASRADIGGNYGYTF. The CDR3 DNA sequence: TGTGCCAGCAGGGCCGACATAGGGGGAAACTATGGCTACACCTTC.